This entry is about one TCR beta chain. What it binds is unknown. For each CDR3 protein, TCRdb gives one entry from its re-call of the 5' RACE reads, without DNA. This listing includes approximately 150,000 distinct CDR3 sequences. The data belong to a study of monozygotic twins with inflammatory bowel disease. Findings and caveats of the study: Relative clonotype sharing with others was diminished in IBD patients versus healthy twins, particularly with disease activity.

The CDR3 loop spans 13 amino acids. Specimen: blood. This sequence originates from a human donor with ulcerative colitis or Crohn's disease, or a healthy co-twin of an affected twin (not recorded which). The chain couples TRBV12-3 or TRBV12-4 to TRBJ1-1. CDR3 in amino acids: CASSLGENTEAFF.